The 10 T cell receptor beta chains below all came from one sample that was sequenced in a study of cytomegalovirus exposure and HLA in healthy donors. Measured with immunoSEQ multiplex PCR; TCRdb has only the in-frame clones, and not every one. The repertoire consists of 150,000 to 200,000 clones, with about four fifths occurring once and the leading ten covering 9.5% to 13%. The sample was PBMCs. These receptors originate from a man in his thirties or forties in good health and CMV-seropositive.

The chain combines TRBV6-1 with TRBJ2-7; D is possibly TRBD2 (7 bases). The CDR3 is 14 amino acids. With 3 bases removed from V and 4 bases from J, the gap between germline ends came to 13 bases. In germline, CDR1 is MNHNS, CDR2 SASEGT. CDR3 coding DNA: TGTGCCAGCAGTGAGATGGGGGGGCCGTACGAGCAGTACTTC. It is translated as CASSEMGGPYEQYF.

CDR3 sequence reads: CASIKGWGQNYNEQFF. The CDR3 region has the DNA TGTGCCAGTATAAAGGGTTGGGGACAGAATTACAATGAGCAGTTCTTC. J is TRBJ2-1 and V is TRBV19; the match to TRBD1 covers 7 bases. CDR3 length: 16 amino acids. CDR1 is LNHDA and CDR2 is SQIVND in the germline V gene (reference sequence). J was trimmed by 4 bases and V by 7 bases; bases with no gene match: 13.

The chain recombines TRBV10-2 with TRBJ2-7; perhaps TRBD2 as D (6 bases). From germline, CDR1 is WSHSY and CDR2 SAAADI. V dropped 10 bases and J dropped 5 bases, with 21 bases sitting between them. This CDR3 spans 14 amino acids. CDR3 in DNA: TGCGCCACCACCCCCACGGGAGATAGGAACGAGCAGTACTTC. Its translation: CATTPTGDRNEQYF.

The chain has TRBV5-1 and TRBJ1-2, with D possibly TRBD1 on 5 matching bases. Germline V lookup: CDR1 SGHRS, CDR2 YFSETQ. Trimming left V 0 bases short and J 2 bases short, with 8 bases between. The CDR3 runs 14 residues. CDR3 sequence reads: CASSLDGQNYGYTF. The CDR3 region has the DNA TGCGCCAGCAGCTTGGACGGACAAAACTATGGCTACACCTTC.

V and J are TRBV29-1 and TRBJ2-3, with 10 positions matching TRBD2. The CDR3 runs to 13 residues. J gave up 11 bases and V 3 bases, and 8 bases lay outside the gene matches. Germline V gene lookup returns CDR1 SQVTM and CDR2 ANQGSEA. For the CDR3, the DNA is TGCAGCGTTGACCCGACTAGCGGGCTTGGGCAGTATTTT. Residues: CSVDPTSGLGQYF.

This clone was counted between two and nine times. The CDR3 here is CAWSPGTSAYEQYF. CDR3 coding DNA: TGTGCCTGGAGCCCCGGGACTAGCGCCTACGAGCAGTACTTC. The gene calls are TRBV30 and TRBJ2-7, with 10 nucleotides matching TRBD2. The CDR3 is 14 residues long. Germline CDR1 is GTSNPN and CDR2 is SVGIG (reference sequence). Germline trimming cut 3 bases from V and 2 bases from J; bases unmatched to any gene: 4.

This clone has a single count. The rearrangement uses TRBV7-2 and TRBJ2-3; 7 nucleotides line up with TRBD2. The trim removed 7 bases at V and 2 bases at J, leaving 12 bases unmatched. Per germline, CDR1 SGHTA and CDR2 FQGNSA. The CDR3 is made up of 16 amino acids. The CDR3 protein is CASTQAPGGNTDTQYF. In nucleotides, the CDR3 is TGTGCCAGCACCCAGGCCCCGGGGGGAAACACAGATACGCAGTATTTT.

This sequence joins TRBV10-1 and TRBJ1-2; TRBD1 aligns across 8 bases. This CDR3 has 16 amino acids. Germline assignment: CDR1 WNHNN and CDR2 SYGVQD (reference sequence). Germline trimming cut 11 bases from V and 5 bases from J; bases unmatched to any gene: 19. CDR3 region: CAARPPGGAFLYGYTF. The CDR3 region has the DNA TGCGCCGCACGCCCTCCAGGGGGCGCCTTTTTGTATGGCTACACCTTC.

The chain has TRBV27 and TRBJ2-7, with a weak D call TRBD2 (6 bases). This CDR3 has 16 residues. Germline CDR1 is MNHEY and CDR2 is SMNVEV (reference sequence). Trimming removed 4 bases from V and 4 bases from J, with 20 bases in between. CDR3 DNA sequence: TGTGCCAGCAGTTCGCTAGGGGTAGCGGATCTGTACGAGCAGTACTTC. Protein sequence: CASSSLGVADLYEQYF.

This clone was picked up a small number of times. The gene calls are TRBV30 and TRBJ1-5; 8 bases align to TRBD1. V lost 2 bases, J lost 4 bases, and 1 base stayed unmatched. Germline CDR1 GTSNPN, CDR2 SVGIG (reference sequence). There are 13 residues in the CDR3. The CDR3 DNA follows: TGTGCCTGGAGTTACAGGGGGAATCAGCCCCAGCATTTT. Translating it yields CAWSYRGNQPQHF.